Below are 14 T cell receptor beta chains sequenced from a single sample in a study of CD8+CD57+ T cells in acquired aplastic anemia. TCR beta VDJ and CDR3 were profiled, and genomic DNA was the template. TCRdb analysed the reads with MiXCR anew, one entry per CDR3 protein. Of hundreds of thousands of distinct CDR3 sequences listed, 82% are singletons. Whoever was chosen for sequencing had shown CD8+CD57+ cell expansion by flow cytometry. Sequencing was carried out using sorted CD4+, CD8+, or CD8+CD57+ T cells (not recorded which) from PBMCs. Receptors originate from a human donor with aplastic anemia.

This chain links TRBV7-9 with TRBJ2-7; TRBD2 agrees at 9 bases. Germline-derived CDR1 and CDR2 are SEHNR and FQNEAQ (reference sequence). CDR3 length: 18 amino acids. With 3 bases clipped from V and 2 bases from J, the junction kept 14 bases outside the gene matches. The CDR3, as DNA: TGTGCCAGCAGCTTTCAAAGAAGCGGGAGGACCGTTGCCTACGAGCAGTACGTC. Translation: CASSFQRSGRTVAYEQYV.

The chain combines TRBV24-1 with TRBJ2-3; 11 positions agree with TRBD1. V lost 0 bases, J lost 3 bases, and 4 bases stayed unmatched. CDR1 and CDR2 from the germline V gene are KGHDR and SFDVKD. The length of the CDR3 is 17 residues. This CDR3 reads CATSDLPGQGGTDTQYF. In nucleotides, the CDR3 is TGTGCCACCAGTGATTTGCCGGGACAGGGGGGGACAGATACGCAGTATTTT.

This clonotype was seen once. J is TRBJ1-2 and V is TRBV7-9; no firm D call. Trimming left V 5 bases short and J 10 bases short, with 26 bases between. CDR3 size: 16 residues. Germline-derived CDR1 and CDR2 are SEHNR and FQNEAQ (reference sequence). CDR3 sequence (DNA): TGTGCCAGCAGCCTTGCTCTTGACAACGGTGCTTACGTCTACACCTTC. Translated: CASSLALDNGAYVYTF.

Turning to this clonotype: The junction shows a germline mismatch at one end, possibly a read error. This sequence joins TRBV7-3 and TRBJ2-5; D is perhaps TRBD1 or TRBD2 (5 bases each). There are 14 residues in the CDR3. CDR1 is SGHTA, CDR2 FQGTGA, per germline. As DNA, the CDR3 is TGTGCCAGCAGCATGGAGTGGGGCGGGCTCGTATATGACTTC. Translated, it gives CASSMEWGGLVYDF.

Regarding this clonotype: This CDR3 fails to terminate in the conserved phenylalanine or tryptophan, so it likely reflects a read error. The DNA is left out, because the CDR3 cannot be placed on it with certainty; the CDR3 is given as TCRdb lists it. V is TRBV7-3 and J is TRBJ2-1; the tabulated D call, TRBD2, remains unverified against the DNA. Germline V lookup: CDR1 SGHTA, CDR2 FQGTGA. The CDR3 totals 13 residues, both ends included. The CDR3 sequence: CASSSGGTRGETL.

The J gene is TRBJ2-1, the V gene TRBV5-1, with TRBD2 as a possible D gene (6 bases). Germline assignment: CDR1 SGHRS and CDR2 YFSETQ. The V gene lost 2 bases and the J gene lost 10 bases, with 13 bases spanning the gap. This CDR3 has 13 amino acids. The CDR3 loop reads CASSFAGNQEQFF. In DNA, the CDR3 is TGCGCCAGCAGCTTTGCGGGGAACCAGGAGCAGTTCTTC.

A note on this clonotype: Given the absence of the conserved phenylalanine or tryptophan at the CDR3 end, a read error is likely. It is unclear where the CDR3 begins or ends on the DNA, so no DNA is shown, and the CDR3 is as TCRdb lists it. This chain joins TRBV7-8 and TRBJ2-2; the table's D gene call, TRBD1, was not cross checked with the DNA. Germline CDR1 reads SGHVS; CDR2 reads FQNEAQ. The CDR3 is made up of 12 amino acids, end residues included. CDR3 protein: CASSLVPGAELH.

This rearrangement joins TRBV20-1 to TRBJ2-5; D unresolved. This CDR3 comprises 13 residues. Trimming took off 6 bases at V and 3 bases at J, with 14 bases between the two ends. Germline V CDR1 and CDR2: DFQATT, SNEGSKA (reference sequence). CDR3 region: CSASRTSKETQYF. CDR3 bases: TGCAGTGCCTCTCGGACGTCTAAAGAGACCCAGTACTTC.

The V and J genes are TRBV9 and TRBJ1-2, with D maybe TRBD1 (6 bases). Germline values: CDR1 SGDLS, CDR2 YYNGEE. This CDR3 has 15 residues. Trimming took off 0 bases at V and 2 bases at J, with 11 bases between the two ends. As DNA, the CDR3 is TGTGCCAGCAGCGTAGGTATAGGGGGGAACTATGGCTACACCTTC. Translating gives CASSVGIGGNYGYTF.

As regards this clonotype: The missing conserved phenylalanine or tryptophan at the end of this CDR3 makes a read error likely. The limits of the CDR3 on the DNA are not certain, so only TCRdb's listed CDR3 is given. This sequence joins TRBV7-9 and TRBJ2-7; the table's D call, TRBD2, was not checked against the DNA. Germline V gene lookup returns CDR1 SEHNR and CDR2 FQNEAQ (reference sequence). The length of the CDR3 is 18 amino acids, counting both ends. The chain's CDR3 is CASSFQRSGGGLSQVFGP.

The chain links TRBV5-1 to TRBJ1-1, with D hard to call. The germline CDR1 and CDR2 sequences are SGHRS and YFSETQ. This CDR3 is 13 amino acids long. With 5 bases removed from V and 1 base from J, the gap between germline ends came to 9 bases. CDR3 amino acids: CASSSLRNTEAFF. CDR3 sequence (DNA): TGCGCCAGCAGTTCCCTTCGGAACACTGAAGCTTTCTTT.

This clonotype appeared a single time. Its ends do not fully match the called genes, so a read error is possible. This chain links TRBV7-9 with TRBJ2-1; weak D call: TRBD2 (6 bases). Germline lookup yields CDR1 SEHNR and CDR2 FQNEAQ (reference sequence). The CDR3 is 14 residues long. The DNA of the CDR3 is TGTGCCAGCAGCTGTAGCGGCTCCTGGGGTAAGGAGTTGTTC. Its translation is CASSCSGSWGKELF.

The rearrangement links TRBV7-9 to TRBJ1-1, with D perhaps TRBD1 (6 bases). Deletions cut 4 bases from V and 13 bases from J, with 25 bases between. Germline assignment: CDR1 SEHNR and CDR2 FQNEAQ (reference sequence). The length of the CDR3 is 15 residues. Written as DNA, the CDR3 is TGTGCCAGCAGCTCCGGGCCAGGGGACAATGAGCAGTTTTTCTTT. Its protein is CASSSGPGDNEQFFF.

In the case of this clonotype: Mismatch with germline at one junction end may stem from a read error. The J gene is TRBJ2-1, the V gene TRBV7-8; D tentatively fits TRBD1 or TRBD2 (5 bases each). Germline values: CDR1 SGHVS, CDR2 FQNEAQ. The CDR3 covers 15 residues. CDR3 in amino acids: CASSLTRGAYNEQFF. In DNA, the CDR3 is TGTGCCAGTAGCTTAACTAGAGGGGCCTACAATGAGCAGTTCTTC.